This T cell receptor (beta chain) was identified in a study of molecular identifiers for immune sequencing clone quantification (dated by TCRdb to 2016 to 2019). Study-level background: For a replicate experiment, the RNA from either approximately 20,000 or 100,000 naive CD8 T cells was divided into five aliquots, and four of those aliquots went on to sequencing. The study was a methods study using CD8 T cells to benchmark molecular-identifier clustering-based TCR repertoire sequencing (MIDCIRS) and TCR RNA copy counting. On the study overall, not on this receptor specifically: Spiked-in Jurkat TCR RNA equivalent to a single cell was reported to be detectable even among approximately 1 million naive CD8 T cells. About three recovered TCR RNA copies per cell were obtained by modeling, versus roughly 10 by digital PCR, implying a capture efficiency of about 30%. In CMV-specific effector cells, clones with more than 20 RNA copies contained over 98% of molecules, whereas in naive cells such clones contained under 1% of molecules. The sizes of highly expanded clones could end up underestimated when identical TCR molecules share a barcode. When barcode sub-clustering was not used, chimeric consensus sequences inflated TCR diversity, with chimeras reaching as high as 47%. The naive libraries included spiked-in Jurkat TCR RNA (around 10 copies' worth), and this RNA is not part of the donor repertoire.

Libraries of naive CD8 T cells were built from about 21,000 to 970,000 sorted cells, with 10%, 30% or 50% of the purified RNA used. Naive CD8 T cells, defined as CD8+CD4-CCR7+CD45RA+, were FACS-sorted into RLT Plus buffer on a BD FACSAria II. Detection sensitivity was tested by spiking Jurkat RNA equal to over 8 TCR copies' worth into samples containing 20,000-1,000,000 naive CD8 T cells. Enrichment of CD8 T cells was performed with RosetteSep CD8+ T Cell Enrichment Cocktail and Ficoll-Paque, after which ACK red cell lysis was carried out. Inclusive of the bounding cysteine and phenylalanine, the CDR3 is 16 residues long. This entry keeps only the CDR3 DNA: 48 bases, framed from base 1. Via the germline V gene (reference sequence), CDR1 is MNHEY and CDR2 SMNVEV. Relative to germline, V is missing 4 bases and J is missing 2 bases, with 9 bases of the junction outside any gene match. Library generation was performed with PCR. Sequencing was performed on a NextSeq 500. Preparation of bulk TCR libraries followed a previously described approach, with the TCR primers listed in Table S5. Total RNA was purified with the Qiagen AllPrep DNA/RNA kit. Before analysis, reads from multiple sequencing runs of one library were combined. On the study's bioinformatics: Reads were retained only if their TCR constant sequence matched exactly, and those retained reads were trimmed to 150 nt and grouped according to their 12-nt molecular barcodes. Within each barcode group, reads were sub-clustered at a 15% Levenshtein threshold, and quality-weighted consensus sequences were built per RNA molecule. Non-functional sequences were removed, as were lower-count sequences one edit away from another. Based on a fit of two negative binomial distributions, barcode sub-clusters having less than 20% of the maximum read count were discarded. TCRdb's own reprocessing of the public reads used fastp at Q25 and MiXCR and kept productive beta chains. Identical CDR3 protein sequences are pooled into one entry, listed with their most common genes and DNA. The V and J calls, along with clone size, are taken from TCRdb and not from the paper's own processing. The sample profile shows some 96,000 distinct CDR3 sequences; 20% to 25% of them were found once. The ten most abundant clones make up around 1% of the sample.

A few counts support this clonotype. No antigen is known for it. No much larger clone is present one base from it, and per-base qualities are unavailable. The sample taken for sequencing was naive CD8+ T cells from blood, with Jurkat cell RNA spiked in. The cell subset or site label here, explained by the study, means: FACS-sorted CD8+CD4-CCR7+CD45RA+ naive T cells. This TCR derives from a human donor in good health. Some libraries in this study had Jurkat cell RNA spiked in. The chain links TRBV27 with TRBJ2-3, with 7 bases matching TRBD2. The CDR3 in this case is CASSSISGEYTDTQYF. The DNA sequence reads TGTGCCAGCAGTTCCATCAGCGGGGAATACACAGATACGCAGTATTTT.